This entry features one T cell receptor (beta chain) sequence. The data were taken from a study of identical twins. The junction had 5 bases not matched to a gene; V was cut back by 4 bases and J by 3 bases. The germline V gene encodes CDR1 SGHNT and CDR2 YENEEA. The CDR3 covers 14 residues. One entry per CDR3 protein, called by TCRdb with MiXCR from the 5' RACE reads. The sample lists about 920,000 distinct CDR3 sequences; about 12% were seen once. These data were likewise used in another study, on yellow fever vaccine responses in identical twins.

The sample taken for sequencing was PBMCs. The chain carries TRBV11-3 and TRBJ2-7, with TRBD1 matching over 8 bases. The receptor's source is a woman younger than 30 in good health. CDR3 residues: CASSSGQDLYEQYF. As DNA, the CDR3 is TGTGCCAGCAGCTCGGGACAGGACCTCTACGAGCAGTACTTC.